These 23 T cell receptor beta chains were sequenced from one sample in a study of OX40 agonist ivuxolimab in advanced cancers. Here immunoSEQ multiplex PCR was the method, and the copy in TCRdb shows in-frame clones only, minus some. The data contain about 73,000 clones, about 87% of them singletons. This sample comprised CD4+ or CD8+ T cells sorted from blood, obtained in a trial of the OX40 agonist ivuxolimab. The receptor source for this set is an adult with an advanced solid tumor such as melanoma, head and neck, liver or kidney cancer.

The chain is built from TRBV27 and TRBJ1-2, with D possibly matching TRBD1 (5 bases). This CDR3 is built from 15 residues. Looked up from germline, CDR1 is MNHEY and CDR2 is SMNVEV (reference sequence). Trimming stripped 9 bases from V and 5 bases from J, with 22 bases between. The CDR3 sequence is CARLPPGPPVYGYTF. The CDR3 coding sequence is TGTGCCAGGCTCCCTCCGGGGCCCCCGGTGTATGGCTACACCTTC.

J is TRBJ2-1 and V is TRBV30; TRBD2 matches at 14 bases. The trim removed 1 base at V and 6 bases at J, leaving 2 bases unmatched. CDR3 length: 15 amino acids. Germline CDR1 reads GTSNPN; CDR2 reads SVGIG (reference sequence). The DNA for the CDR3 is TGTGCCTGGAGTGGGGGGACTAGCGGGAGCAATGAGCAGTTCTTC. Its translation is CAWSGGTSGSNEQFF.

This chain uses TRBV23-1 with TRBJ2-7; D perhaps matches TRBD2 (6 bases). TRBV23-1 is an ORF, with its function uncertain. Trimming removed 4 bases from V and 3 bases from J, with 19 bases in between. This CDR3 is 16 amino acids long. The CDR3 loop is CASSPPFGGRGYEQYF. The CDR3 coding sequence is TGCGCCAGCAGTCCCCCCTTCGGGGGAAGGGGCTACGAGCAGTACTTC.

The chain recombines TRBV19 with TRBJ2-2, with D maybe TRBD1 (5 bases). V was shortened by 3 bases and J by 4 bases, with 12 bases between the two germline ends. The V gene's germline CDR1 is LNHDA and CDR2 SQIVND (reference sequence). The CDR3 runs to 15 residues. The CDR3: CASSIGQGTTGELFF. The CDR3 nucleotides are TGTGCCAGTAGTATTGGTCAGGGAACCACCGGGGAGCTGTTTTTT.

This clone has just a few counts. This sequence joins TRBV18 and TRBJ1-1, with D perhaps matching TRBD1 (5 bases). Trimming took 2 bases from V and 0 from J, leaving 7 bases between them. The CDR3 covers 14 residues. Germline V gives CDR1 KGHSH, CDR2 LQKENI. The chain's CDR3 is CASSPGGMNTEAFF. The DNA of the CDR3 is TGTGCCAGCTCACCAGGGGGAATGAACACTGAAGCTTTCTTT. Full variable domain (outside the CDR3, taken from reference TRBV18 and TRBJ1-1): NAGVMQNPRHLVRRRGQEARLRCSPMKGHSHVYWYRQLPEEGLKFMVYLQKENIIDESGMPKERFSAEFPKEGPSILRIQQVVRGDSAAYFCASSPGGMNTEAFFGQGTRLTVV.

The chain carries TRBV4-2 and TRBJ1-1; TRBD1 matches 7 bases. Germline trimming cut 0 bases from V and 4 bases from J; bases unmatched to any gene: 8. This CDR3 is built from 16 residues. Germline V gives CDR1 LGHNA, CDR2 YNFKEQ. CDR3 in amino acids: CASSQDALRGGTEAFF. CDR3 bases: TGTGCCAGCAGCCAAGACGCACTCAGGGGGGGCACTGAAGCTTTCTTT.

The chain combines TRBV5-1 with TRBJ2-2; TRBD1 is a possible D gene (6 bases). The germline CDR1 and CDR2 sequences are SGHRS and YFSETQ. CDR3 size: 13 residues. With 0 bases removed from V and 7 bases from J, the gap between germline ends came to 7 bases. The DNA of the CDR3 is TGCGCCAGCAGCTTGGCAGGGGACGGGGAGCTGTTTTTT. It yields the protein CASSLAGDGELFF.

The chain has TRBV11-2 and TRBJ1-1, with D possibly TRBD1 on 5 matching bases. Germline lookup yields CDR1 SGHAT and CDR2 FQNNGV. V dropped 6 bases and J dropped 1 base, with 9 bases sitting between them. This CDR3 spans 13 amino acids. The CDR3 sequence: CASSPQGNTEAFF. CDR3 nucleotides: TGTGCCAGCAGTCCCCAGGGGAACACTGAAGCTTTCTTT. The variable domain in full, with the rest retrieved from reference TRBV11-2 and TRBJ1-1, is EAGVAQSPRYKIIEKRQSVAFWCNPISGHATLYWYQQILGQGPKLLIQFQNNGVVDDSQLPKDRFSAERLKGVDSTLKIQPAKLEDSAVYLCASSPQGNTEAFFGQGTRLTVV.

About this clone itself: In the same sample, other DNA sequences code for this CDR3. The V call is TRBV13, the J call TRBJ1-4, with D possibly being TRBD1 (6 bases). The V gene lost 4 bases and the J gene lost 11 bases, with 17 bases spanning the gap. Germline CDR1 reads PRHDT; CDR2 reads FYEKMQ (reference sequence). This CDR3 contains 14 residues. The CDR3 reads CASSSRAGGEKLFF. CDR3 nucleotides: TGTGCCAGCAGCTCCCGGGCGGGGGGCGAGAAACTGTTTTTT.

In nucleotides, the CDR3 is TGTGCCAGACAGGGGGGCTCGAACACTGAAGCTTTCTTT. Translated, it gives CARQGGSNTEAFF. V and J are TRBV2 and TRBJ1-1; 8 bases match TRBD1. The ends lost 9 bases at V and 1 base at J; junction bases unmatched: 4. The CDR3 extends over 13 amino acids. CDR1 and CDR2 from the germline V gene are SNHLY and FYNNEI.

V is TRBV7-8 and J is TRBJ1-5; D gene unclear. V was pared by 1 base and J by 7 bases, with 5 bases between. This CDR3 has 12 amino acids. Germline lookup yields CDR1 SGHVS and CDR2 FQNEAQ. The CDR3 spells CASSLEQQPQHF. DNA of the CDR3: TGTGCCAGCAGCTTAGAACAGCAGCCCCAGCATTTT.

This chain uses TRBV11-3 with TRBJ1-1; D perhaps matches TRBD1 (6 bases). Germline lookup yields CDR1 SGHNT and CDR2 YENEEA. CDR3 size: 15 residues. The germline V and J ends were trimmed by 1 base and 0 bases, with 9 bases remaining between them. CDR3 DNA sequence: TGTGCCAGCAGCTTAGTAGGGGGGCTGAACACTGAAGCTTTCTTT. Translated: CASSLVGGLNTEAFF.

This clone has just one count. The chain is built from TRBV19 and TRBJ1-5, with 8 bases identical to TRBD1. CDR1 and CDR2 from the germline V gene are LNHDA and SQIVND (reference sequence). The CDR3 consists of 15 residues. V was clipped by 6 bases and J by 3 bases; unmatched bases: 7. The DNA of the CDR3 is TGTGCCAGTAGACGGGACAGGCCCCCCAATCAGCCCCAGCATTTT. Its translation is CASRRDRPPNQPQHF.

The J gene is TRBJ1-6, the V gene TRBV6-6, with unresolved D. The CDR3 extends over 12 amino acids. V lost 2 bases and J lost 7, with 3 bases in between. The germline V gene encodes CDR1 MNHNY and CDR2 SVGAGI (reference sequence). CDR3 in DNA: TGTGCCAGCAGTTACCAGAATTCACCCCTCCACTTT. This codes for CASSYQNSPLHF.

The chain is built from TRBV5-4 and TRBJ1-5; the D gene is possibly TRBD1 (5 bases). Trimming stripped 4 bases from V and 6 bases from J, with 17 bases between. The CDR3 consists of 15 residues. Germline CDR1 and CDR2: SGHNT and YYREEE (reference sequence). The CDR3: CASSPPRDGPQPQHF. The CDR3 DNA reads as TGTGCCAGCAGCCCCCCGAGGGACGGACCTCAGCCCCAGCATTTT.

The V and J genes are TRBV9 and TRBJ2-3; 11 bases map to TRBD2. The CDR3 runs 17 residues. Trimming took 4 bases from V and 3 from J; bases not matched to a gene: 10. CDR1 is SGDLS, CDR2 YYNGEE, per germline. The CDR3 is CASSPRGTSGSTDTQYF. CDR3 nucleotide sequence: TGTGCCAGCAGCCCCCGGGGTACTAGCGGGAGTACAGATACGCAGTATTTT.

The chain carries TRBV4-1 and TRBJ1-5, with D possibly being TRBD1 (5 bases). CDR3 size: 13 residues. V was pared by 0 bases and J by 6 bases, with 6 bases between. Germline loops: CDR1 MGHRA, CDR2 YSYEKL. In nucleotides, the CDR3 is TGCGCCAGCAGCCAAGACAGGGTTCAGCCCCAGCATTTT. Protein sequence: CASSQDRVQPQHF.

The rearrangement links TRBV30 to TRBJ2-4; D may correspond to TRBD1 or TRBD2 (6 bases each). The CDR3 runs 13 residues. V lost 6 bases to trimming and J lost 9 bases, with 18 bases between them. CDR1 is GTSNPN and CDR2 is SVGIG in the germline V gene (reference sequence). In nucleotides, the CDR3 is TGTGCCTGTGGGGGGCCAGCGCGTACCATTCAGTACTTC. This translates into CACGGPARTIQYF.

The chain couples TRBV5-1 to TRBJ2-1; 10 nucleotides align to TRBD2. Germline values: CDR1 SGHRS, CDR2 YFSETQ. Trimming took 1 base from V and 4 from J; bases not matched to a gene: 8. CDR3 length: 17 amino acids. CDR3 bases: TGCGCCAGCAGCTTGATCGGGACTAGCGCGGGTTACAATGAGCAGTTCTTC. The encoded protein is CASSLIGTSAGYNEQFF.

The chain recombines TRBV28 with TRBJ2-3; D is ambiguous. V dropped 6 bases and J dropped 6 bases, with 10 bases sitting between them. This CDR3 has 12 amino acids. CDR1 is MDHEN, CDR2 SYDVKM, per germline. The CDR3 sequence: CASSQGWDTQYF. The CDR3 DNA is TGTGCCAGCAGCCAAGGTTGGGATACGCAGTATTTT.

The rearrangement uses TRBV5-1 and TRBJ1-1; D not certain. The germline CDR1 and CDR2 sequences are SGHRS and YFSETQ. Trimming took 2 bases from V and 1 from J, leaving 9 bases between them. CDR3 length equals 14 residues. The CDR3: CASSFPGGNTEAFF. The CDR3 nucleotides are TGCGCCAGCAGCTTCCCGGGCGGGAACACTGAAGCTTTCTTT.

CDR3 sequence: CASSLRDRSTGELFF. In DNA, the CDR3 is TGTGCCAGCAGCTTAAGGGACAGGTCCACCGGGGAGCTGTTTTTT. The rearrangement uses TRBV7-9 and TRBJ2-2, with 8 nucleotides matching TRBD1. The CDR3 runs 15 residues. Germline V gene sequence: CDR1 SEHNR, CDR2 FQNEAQ (reference sequence). Trimming at V came to 2 bases and at J to 4 bases, leaving 3 bases not matched to a gene.

Here the CDR3 DNA reads TGCGCCAGCAGCTTGCTGGGACTAGGGGCCTACGAGCAGTACTTC. Residues: CASSLLGLGAYEQYF. The chain uses TRBV5-1 and TRBJ2-5, with 8 bases identical to TRBD2. The closer fit of TRBJ2-7 to the DNA end suggests the J call may be wrong. CDR1 is SGHRS, CDR2 YFSETQ, per germline. This CDR3 has 15 residues.